One and the same sample provided the 23 T cell receptor beta chains below, sequenced in a study of blood T cell repertoires in COVID-19. This table comes from immunoSEQ multiplex PCR, and its TCRdb copy is limited to in-frame clones, with some not included. The table has 55,000 to 80,000 clones, 80% to 90% seen once. The sample consisted of peripheral blood. These TCRs come from a human donor in a cohort sampled during active COVID-19.

This chain joins TRBV11-2 and TRBJ2-1; 11 bases map to TRBD2. Germline assignment: CDR1 SGHAT and CDR2 FQNNGV. CDR3 length equals 16 residues. V shed 0 bases and J 7 bases; nucleotides not matched to a gene: 5. The CDR3 here is CASSLDATSGINEQFF. The CDR3 coding sequence is TGTGCCAGCAGCTTAGACGCGACTAGCGGGATTAATGAGCAGTTCTTC.

This clone occurred a few times. The V gene is TRBV20-1, the J gene TRBJ2-3; 7 bases are shared with TRBD1. Germline loops: CDR1 DFQATT, CDR2 SNEGSKA (reference sequence). With 3 bases clipped from V and 1 base from J, the junction kept 4 bases outside the gene matches. This CDR3 comprises 14 residues. CDR3 bases: TGCAGTGCTAGTTGGCAGGGGGGCACAGATACGCAGTATTTT. Translation: CSASWQGGTDTQYF.

This clone occurred once. The chain links TRBV6-5 to TRBJ2-7; TRBD1 matches 8 bases. J gave up 3 bases and V 6 bases, and 10 bases lay outside the gene matches. Germline V CDR1 and CDR2: MNHEY, SVGAGI. The CDR3 is 15 amino acids. CDR3 sequence reads: CASSLRQGANYEQYF. The CDR3 DNA follows: TGTGCCAGCAGCCTACGCCAGGGGGCAAACTACGAGCAGTACTTC.

This chain links TRBV2 with TRBJ2-7; 8 bases match TRBD2. The CDR3 consists of 14 residues. With 2 bases clipped from V and 2 bases from J, the junction kept 2 bases outside the gene matches. CDR1 and CDR2 from the germline V gene are SNHLY and FYNNEI. The CDR3 coding sequence is TGTGCCAGCAGTGAATTGCGGGGGGCCTACGAGCAGTACTTC. Encoded protein: CASSELRGAYEQYF.

CDR3 DNA sequence: TGTGCCAGCAGCTTAGCTTTGACAGGGCAGTTCTTC. It is translated as CASSLALTGQFF. The chain combines TRBV7-9 with TRBJ2-1, with a possible D match to TRBD1 (6 bases). Per the germline V gene, CDR1 is SEHNR and CDR2 is FQNEAQ (reference sequence). The CDR3 totals 12 residues. V was clipped by 0 bases and J by 12 bases, with 9 bases between them.

The chain couples TRBV4-1 to TRBJ2-3; 7 nucleotides agree with TRBD1. This CDR3 has 14 residues. Trimming took 6 bases from V and 6 from J; bases not matched to a gene: 9. CDR1 and CDR2 (germline): MGHRA, YSYEKL. The CDR3 DNA sequence: TGCGCCAGCAGAGCCGGGACAGTATCTGATACGCAGTATTTT. Its protein is CASRAGTVSDTQYF.

V usage is TRBV2 and J usage is TRBJ2-3; TRBD2 might be the D (7 bases). This CDR3 is built from 17 residues. The germline V gene encodes CDR1 SNHLY and CDR2 FYNNEI. V was clipped by 5 bases and J by 2 bases, with 20 bases between them. DNA for the CDR3: TGTGCCAGCAGTATGAGGGGGTGCGGGGGCACCACAGATACGCAGTATTTT. Encoded protein: CASSMRGCGGTTDTQYF.

This sequence joins TRBV2 and TRBJ2-1; maybe TRBD1 (6 bases). The length of the CDR3 is 16 residues. CDR1 is SNHLY, CDR2 FYNNEI, per germline. V lost 8 bases and J 0 bases, leaving 17 bases between the germline ends. CDR3 in DNA: TGTGCCAGCCTTAATGATTACAGGGTCTCCTACAATGAGCAGTTCTTC. This encodes CASLNDYRVSYNEQFF.

This sequence joins TRBV6-4 and TRBJ2-1; tentatively, D is TRBD2 (6 bases). CDR1 and CDR2 from the germline V gene are MRHNA and SNTAGT. This CDR3 is built from 13 residues. CDR3 region: CTEWGRRYNEQFF. CDR3 nucleotide sequence: TGTACTGAGTGGGGGAGGAGATACAATGAGCAGTTCTTC.

This clone has a count of ten or more. This chain uses TRBV5-1 with TRBJ2-7; D unclear. Trimming stripped 4 bases from V and 3 bases from J, with 11 bases between. CDR3 size: 13 residues. Germline V gene sequence: CDR1 SGHRS, CDR2 YFSETQ. The CDR3 protein is CASSVSSSYEQYF. CDR3 nucleotides: TGCGCCAGCAGCGTCAGTTCTAGCTACGAGCAGTACTTC.

The chain is built from TRBV6-5 and TRBJ1-1; no clear D. V gave up 2 bases and J gave up 0 bases, with 13 bases separating them. CDR1 is MNHEY and CDR2 is SVGAGI in the germline V gene. The CDR3 has 16 amino acids. The CDR3 DNA follows: TGTGCCAGCAGTTACCGGAGGATGACCATGAACACTGAAGCTTTCTTT. Translated, it gives CASSYRRMTMNTEAFF.

The J gene is TRBJ1-5, the V gene TRBV7-2; D ambiguous. Germline V gene lookup returns CDR1 SGHTA and CDR2 FQGNSA. V dropped 4 bases and J dropped 9 bases, with 19 bases sitting between them. The CDR3 covers 15 residues. The CDR3 nucleotides read TGTGCCAGCAGCTCAAACAGACACCGTATTTGGCCCCAGCATTTT. Translating gives CASSSNRHRIWPQHF.

V is TRBV28 and J is TRBJ2-1; 11 bases are a match to TRBD2. CDR3 length: 20 residues. V was pared by 4 bases and J by 0 bases, with 14 bases of the junction left unmatched. The germline CDR1 and CDR2 sequences are MDHEN and SYDVKM. The CDR3 loop reads CASSSPRRLAGGRSYNEQFF. CDR3 nucleotide sequence: TGTGCCAGCAGTTCCCCCCGCCGGCTAGCGGGAGGCCGCTCCTACAATGAGCAGTTCTTC.

The chain links TRBV5-1 to TRBJ1-5, with 9 bases aligning to TRBD1. From germline, CDR1 is SGHRS and CDR2 YFSETQ. V shed 4 bases, J shed 1 base, and the junction held 3 bases outside the gene matches. There are 15 residues in the CDR3. CDR3 residues: CASSPGTGSNQPQHF. CDR3 nucleotide sequence: TGCGCCAGCAGCCCAGGGACAGGGAGCAATCAGCCCCAGCATTTT.

This clone was detected once. This chain connects TRBV7-2 to TRBJ2-7; 8 bases are shared with TRBD2. This CDR3 spans 15 amino acids. Germline V gene lookup returns CDR1 SGHTA and CDR2 FQGNSA. Trimming took 2 bases from V and 4 from J; bases not matched to a gene: 7. CDR3 DNA: TGTGCCAGCAGCTTACAAGCGGGAGTATCGTACGAGCAGTACTTC. Protein product: CASSLQAGVSYEQYF. The whole variable domain, remainder taken from reference TRBV7-2 and TRBJ2-7, is GAGVSQSPSNKVTEKGKDVELRCDPISGHTALYWYRQSLGQGLEFLIYFQGNSAPDKSGLPSDRFSAERTGGSVSTLTIQRTQQEDSAVYLCASSLQAGVSYEQYFGPGTRLTVT.

J is TRBJ1-1 and V is TRBV11-2; D is unclear. This CDR3 spans 11 amino acids. Germline V gene sequence: CDR1 SGHAT, CDR2 FQNNGV. Trimming pared 8 bases from V and 1 base from J, leaving 5 bases between. CDR3 sequence reads: CASLSNTEAFF. For the CDR3, the DNA is TGTGCCAGCCTCTCGAACACTGAAGCTTTCTTT.

This clone was detected once. The J gene is TRBJ2-3, the V gene TRBV6-6; D is undetermined. CDR1 and CDR2 (germline): MNHNY, SVGAGI (reference sequence). The CDR3 is 16 residues long. The ends were cut back, 4 bases at V and 1 base at J, with 15 bases in the middle. The CDR3 bases are TGTGCCAGCAGTTTTCTTGGGCAGAAGGGCACAGATACGCAGTATTTT. Protein product: CASSFLGQKGTDTQYF.

This clone was picked up a small number of times. This rearrangement joins TRBV9 to TRBJ2-7, with 7 nucleotides matching TRBD2. Germline V CDR1 and CDR2: SGDLS, YYNGEE. The CDR3 sequence is 16 residues long. Trimming took 4 bases from V and 3 from J; bases not matched to a gene: 13. CDR3 protein: CASSFETSSTIYEQYF. The CDR3 bases are TGTGCCAGCAGCTTTGAGACTAGCTCTACCATCTACGAGCAGTACTTC.

This rearrangement joins TRBV2 to TRBJ1-2, with 7 bases identical to TRBD1. This CDR3 is 13 amino acids long. The V gene end was trimmed by 5 bases and the J gene end by 8 bases; junction bases not matched to a gene: 8. Germline values: CDR1 SNHLY, CDR2 FYNNEI. The CDR3 region is CASSLQGRGGYTF. The CDR3 region has the DNA TGTGCCAGCAGTCTACAGGGGCGGGGAGGCTACACCTTC. Drawing the rest from reference TRBV2 and TRBJ1-2, the complete variable domain is EPEVTQTPSHQVTQMGQEVILRCVPISNHLYFYWYRQILGQKVEFLVSFYNNEISEKSEIFDDQFSVERPDGSNFTLKIRSTKLEDSAMYFCASSLQGRGGYTFGSGTRLTVV.

The chain links TRBV6-1 to TRBJ2-7, with D possibly being TRBD2 (5 bases). The CDR3 covers 13 residues. V lost 4 bases and J lost 3, with 10 bases in between. Germline V gene lookup returns CDR1 MNHNS and CDR2 SASEGT. CDR3 in amino acids: CASSVARDYEQYF. As DNA, the CDR3 is TGTGCCAGCAGTGTAGCGAGGGACTACGAGCAGTACTTC.

The table lists this clone with a few counts. The genes are TRBV7-9 and TRBJ1-2; TRBD1 matches at 9 bases. This CDR3 comprises 15 residues. Trimming cost V 5 bases and J 8 bases; bases outside gene matches: 12. CDR1 SEHNR and CDR2 FQNEAQ come from the germline V gene (reference sequence). CDR3 DNA: TGTGCCAGCAGCCCCGAGGGACAGGGTAATGGAGGCTACACCTTC. Translating it yields CASSPEGQGNGGYTF.

In this sample, this clone turned up a few times. The chain couples TRBV4-1 to TRBJ2-7; 8 bases match TRBD2. Germline assignment: CDR1 MGHRA and CDR2 YSYEKL. The V and J ends lost 1 base and 6 bases, in that order; junction bases with no gene match: 5. The CDR3 has 14 residues. The CDR3 nucleotides are TGCGCCAGCAGCCAAGGAGCGGGAGCCGGCGAGCAGTACTTC. It yields the protein CASSQGAGAGEQYF.

The gene calls are TRBV29-1 and TRBJ2-2; 7 bases line up with TRBD2. This CDR3 contains 14 residues. Per germline, CDR1 SQVTM and CDR2 ANQGSEA. Trimming cost V 7 bases and J 0 bases; bases outside gene matches: 5. CDR3 loop: CSAGTTANTGELFF. DNA for the CDR3: TGCAGCGCGGGGACTACCGCGAACACCGGGGAGCTGTTTTTT.